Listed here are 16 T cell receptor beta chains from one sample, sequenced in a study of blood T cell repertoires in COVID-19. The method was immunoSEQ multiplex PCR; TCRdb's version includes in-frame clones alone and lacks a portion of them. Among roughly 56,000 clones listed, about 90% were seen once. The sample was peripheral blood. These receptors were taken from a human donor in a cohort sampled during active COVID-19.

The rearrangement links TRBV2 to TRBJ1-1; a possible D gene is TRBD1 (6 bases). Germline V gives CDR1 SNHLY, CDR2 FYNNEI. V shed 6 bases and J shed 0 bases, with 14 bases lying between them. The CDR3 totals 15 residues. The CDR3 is CASRETGTMNTEAFF. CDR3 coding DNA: TGTGCCAGCAGGGAAACCGGGACAATGAACACTGAAGCTTTCTTT.

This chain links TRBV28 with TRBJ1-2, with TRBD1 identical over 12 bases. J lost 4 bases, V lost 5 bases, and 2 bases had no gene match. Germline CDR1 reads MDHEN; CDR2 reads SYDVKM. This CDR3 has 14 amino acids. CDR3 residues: CASSGTGGPYGYTF. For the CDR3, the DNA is TGTGCCAGCAGTGGGACAGGGGGCCCCTATGGCTACACCTTC.

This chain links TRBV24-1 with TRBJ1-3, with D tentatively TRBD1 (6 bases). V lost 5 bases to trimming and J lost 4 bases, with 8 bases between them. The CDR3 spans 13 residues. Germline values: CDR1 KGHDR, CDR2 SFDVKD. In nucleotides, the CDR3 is TGTGCCACCAGTGGGGGGCCGGGAAACACCATATATTTT. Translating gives CATSGGPGNTIYF.

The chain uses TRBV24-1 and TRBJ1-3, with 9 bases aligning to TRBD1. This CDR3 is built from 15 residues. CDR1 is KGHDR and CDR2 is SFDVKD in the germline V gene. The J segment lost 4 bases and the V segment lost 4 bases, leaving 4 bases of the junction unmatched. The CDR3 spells CATSDNRGPGNTIYF. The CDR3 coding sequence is TGTGCCACCAGTGACAACAGGGGGCCCGGAAACACCATATATTTT.

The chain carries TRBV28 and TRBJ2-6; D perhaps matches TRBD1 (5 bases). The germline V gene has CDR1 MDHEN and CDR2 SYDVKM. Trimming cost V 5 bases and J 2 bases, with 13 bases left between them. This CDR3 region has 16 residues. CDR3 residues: CASSPLRTTGANVLTF. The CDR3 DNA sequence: TGTGCCAGCAGTCCTCTCCGGACAACTGGGGCCAACGTCCTGACTTTC.

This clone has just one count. CDR3 sequence (DNA): TGTGCCAGCAGCTTAGGGCCCGGGACAGGGGGCACAGATACGCAGTATTTT. It translates to CASSLGPGTGGTDTQYF. V and J are TRBV11-2 and TRBJ2-3; 10 positions match TRBD1. V dropped 1 base and J dropped 1; count of bases not matched to a gene: 5. Germline values: CDR1 SGHAT, CDR2 FQNNGV. The CDR3 has 17 residues.

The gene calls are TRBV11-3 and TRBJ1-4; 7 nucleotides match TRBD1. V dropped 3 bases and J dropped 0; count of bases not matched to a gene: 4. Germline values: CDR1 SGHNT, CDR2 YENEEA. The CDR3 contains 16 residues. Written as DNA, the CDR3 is TGTGCCAGCAGCTTCAGCAGGGGGGCAACTAATGAAAAACTGTTTTTT. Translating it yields CASSFSRGATNEKLFF.

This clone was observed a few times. The CDR3 bases are TGCGCCAGCAGCTTCACAGGGGGGAACACTGAAGCTTTCTTT. Amino acids: CASSFTGGNTEAFF. This chain joins TRBV5-1 and TRBJ1-1; the match to TRBD1 covers 8 bases. Trimming at V came to 2 bases and at J to 1 base, leaving 1 base not matched to a gene. Germline V gene lookup returns CDR1 SGHRS and CDR2 YFSETQ. CDR3 length: 14 residues.

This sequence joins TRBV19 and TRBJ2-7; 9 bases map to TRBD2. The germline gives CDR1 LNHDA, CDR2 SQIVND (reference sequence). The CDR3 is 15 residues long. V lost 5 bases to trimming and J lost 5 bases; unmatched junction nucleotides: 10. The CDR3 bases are TGTGCCAGTAGTCCCTTAGCGGGAGTAAGGAACGAGCAGTACTTC. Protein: CASSPLAGVRNEQYF.

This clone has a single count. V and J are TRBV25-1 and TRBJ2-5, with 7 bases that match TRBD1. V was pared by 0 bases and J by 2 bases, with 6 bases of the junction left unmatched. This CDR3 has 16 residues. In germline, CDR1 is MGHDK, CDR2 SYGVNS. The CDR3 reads CASSEYKGAIQETQYF. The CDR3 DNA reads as TGTGCCAGCAGTGAATATAAGGGGGCAATTCAAGAGACCCAGTACTTC.

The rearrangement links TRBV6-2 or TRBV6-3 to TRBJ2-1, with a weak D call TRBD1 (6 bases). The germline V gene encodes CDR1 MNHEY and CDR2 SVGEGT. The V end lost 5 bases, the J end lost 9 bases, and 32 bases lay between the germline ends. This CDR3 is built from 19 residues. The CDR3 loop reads CASSLQWTIITNTGIEQFF. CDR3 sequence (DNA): TGTGCCAGCAGTCTTCAATGGACGATCATAACCAATACAGGGATTGAGCAGTTCTTC.

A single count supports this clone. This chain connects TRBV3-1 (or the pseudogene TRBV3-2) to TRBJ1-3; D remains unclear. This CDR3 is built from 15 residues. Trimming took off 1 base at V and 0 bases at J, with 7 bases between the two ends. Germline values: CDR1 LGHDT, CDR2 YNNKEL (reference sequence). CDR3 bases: TGTGCCAGCAGCCAAGTCCGCAGCTCTGGAAACACCATATATTTT. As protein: CASSQVRSSGNTIYF.

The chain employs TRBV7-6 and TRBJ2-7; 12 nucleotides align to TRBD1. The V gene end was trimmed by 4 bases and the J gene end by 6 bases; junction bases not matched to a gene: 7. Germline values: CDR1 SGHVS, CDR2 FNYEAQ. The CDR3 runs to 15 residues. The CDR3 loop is CASSSQRDRGREQYF. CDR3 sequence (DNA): TGTGCCAGCAGCTCCCAGCGGGACAGGGGGCGCGAGCAGTACTTC.

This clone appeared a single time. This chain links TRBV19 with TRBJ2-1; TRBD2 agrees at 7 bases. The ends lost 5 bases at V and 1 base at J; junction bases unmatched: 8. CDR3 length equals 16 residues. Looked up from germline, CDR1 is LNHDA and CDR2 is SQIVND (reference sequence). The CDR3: CASSVDPSGSYNEQFF. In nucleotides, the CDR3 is TGTGCCAGTAGTGTCGACCCTAGCGGTTCCTACAATGAGCAGTTCTTC.

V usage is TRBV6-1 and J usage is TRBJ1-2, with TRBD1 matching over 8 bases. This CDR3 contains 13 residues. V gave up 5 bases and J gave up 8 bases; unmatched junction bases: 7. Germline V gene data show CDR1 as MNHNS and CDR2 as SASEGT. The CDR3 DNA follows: TGTGCCAGCAGTTATCAGGACAGGGCCGGCTACACCTTC. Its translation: CASSYQDRAGYTF.

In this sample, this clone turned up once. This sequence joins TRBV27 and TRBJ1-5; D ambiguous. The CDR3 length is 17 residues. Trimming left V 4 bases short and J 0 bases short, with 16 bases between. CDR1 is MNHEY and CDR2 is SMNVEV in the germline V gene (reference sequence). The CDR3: CASSSADAGISNQPQHF. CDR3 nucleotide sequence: TGTGCCAGCAGTTCCGCTGACGCCGGGATTAGCAATCAGCCCCAGCATTTT.